The present entry profiles one T cell receptor beta chain with its context. The antigen is not known. The data belong to a study of T cell responses to AZD1222 COVID-19 vaccine. Notes on the study in general: White British ancestry dominated among donors, who included more females, and clonal diversity was possibly underestimated. Reportedly, nearly half the spike-specific TCRs target unmutated variant regions. All repertoire sampling was performed exclusively after the peak T cell response.

The data were produced by immunoSEQ multiplex PCR, yet TCRdb's version contains in-frame clones alone and is incomplete. The repertoire consists of 130,000 to 150,000 clones, with 85% to 95% occurring once and the leading ten covering about 2.1%. Losses at the gene ends were 4 bases for V and 3 bases for J; bases not matched to a gene: 9. Germline loops: CDR1 SGHRS, CDR2 YFSETQ. This CDR3 region has 15 residues. This receptor was obtained from an adult in good health. The chain has TRBV5-1 and TRBJ1-1, with 7 bases lining up with TRBD1. The source material was peripheral blood, sampled on day 0 of AZD1222 vaccination. In nucleotides, the CDR3 is TGCGCCAGCAGCAGACAGGGCGCCCCCGACACTGAAGCTTTCTTT. This gives the protein CASSRQGAPDTEAFF.